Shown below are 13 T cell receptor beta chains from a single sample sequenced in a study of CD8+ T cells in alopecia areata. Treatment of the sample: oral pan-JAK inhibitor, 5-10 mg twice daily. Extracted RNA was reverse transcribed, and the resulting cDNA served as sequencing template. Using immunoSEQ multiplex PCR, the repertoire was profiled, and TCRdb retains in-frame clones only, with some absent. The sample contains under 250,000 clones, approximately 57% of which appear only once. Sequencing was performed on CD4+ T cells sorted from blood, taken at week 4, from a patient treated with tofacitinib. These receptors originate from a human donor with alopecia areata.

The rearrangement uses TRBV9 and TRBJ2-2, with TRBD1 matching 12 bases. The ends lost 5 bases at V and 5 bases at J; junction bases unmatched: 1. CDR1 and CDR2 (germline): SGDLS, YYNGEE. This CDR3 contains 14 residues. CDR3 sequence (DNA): TGTGCCAGCAGGGGACAGGGGGCGACCGGGGAGCTGTTTTTT. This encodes CASRGQGATGELFF.

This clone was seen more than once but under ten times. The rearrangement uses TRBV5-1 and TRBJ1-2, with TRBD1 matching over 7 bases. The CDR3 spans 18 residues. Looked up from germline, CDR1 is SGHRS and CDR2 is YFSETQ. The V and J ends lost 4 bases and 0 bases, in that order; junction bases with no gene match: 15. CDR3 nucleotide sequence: TGCGCCAGCAGCCCCGATAAAAGGACAGGAAGTACTAACTATGGCTACACCTTC. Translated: CASSPDKRTGSTNYGYTF.

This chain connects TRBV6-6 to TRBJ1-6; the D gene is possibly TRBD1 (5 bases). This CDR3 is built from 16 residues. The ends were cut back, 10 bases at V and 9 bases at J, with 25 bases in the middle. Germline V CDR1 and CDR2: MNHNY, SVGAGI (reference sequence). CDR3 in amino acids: CATERVQDIKSSPLHF. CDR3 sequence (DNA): TGTGCCACGGAAAGGGTACAGGACATTAAAAGTTCACCCCTCCACTTT.

CDR3 loop: CASTLDGTGELFF. The CDR3 DNA follows: TGTGCCAGCACCCTCGACGGAACCGGGGAGCTGTTTTTT. The chain couples TRBV9 to TRBJ2-2, with D uncertain. Trimming removed 6 bases from V and 5 bases from J, with 11 bases in between. This CDR3 comprises 13 residues. CDR1 and CDR2 from the germline V gene are SGDLS and YYNGEE.

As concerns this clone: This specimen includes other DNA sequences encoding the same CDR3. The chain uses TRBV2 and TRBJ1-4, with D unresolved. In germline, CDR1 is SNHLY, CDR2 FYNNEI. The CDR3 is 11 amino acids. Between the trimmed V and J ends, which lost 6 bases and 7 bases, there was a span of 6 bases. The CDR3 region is CASSESEKLFF. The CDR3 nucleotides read TGTGCCAGCAGCGAGAGTGAAAAACTGTTTTTT. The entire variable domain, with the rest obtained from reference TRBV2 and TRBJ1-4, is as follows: EPEVTQTPSHQVTQMGQEVILRCVPISNHLYFYWYRQILGQKVEFLVSFYNNEISEKSEIFDDQFSVERPDGSNFTLKIRSTKLEDSAMYFCASSESEKLFFGSGTQLSVL.

Here the CDR3 reads CATSREGVEQFF. As DNA, the CDR3 is TGTGCCACCAGCAGAGAAGGGGTTGAGCAGTTCTTC. The chain joins TRBV15 to TRBJ2-1; perhaps TRBD1 as D (5 bases). CDR3 length: 12 amino acids. V lost 0 bases and J 9 bases, leaving 6 bases between the germline ends. In germline, CDR1 is LNHNV, CDR2 YYDKDF (reference sequence).

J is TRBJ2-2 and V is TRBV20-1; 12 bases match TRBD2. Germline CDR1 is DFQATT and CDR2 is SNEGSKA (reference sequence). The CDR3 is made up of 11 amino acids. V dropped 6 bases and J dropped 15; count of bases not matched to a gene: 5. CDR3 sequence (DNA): TGCAGTGCCGAAGGACTAGCGGGGTTGTTTTTT. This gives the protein CSAEGLAGLFF.

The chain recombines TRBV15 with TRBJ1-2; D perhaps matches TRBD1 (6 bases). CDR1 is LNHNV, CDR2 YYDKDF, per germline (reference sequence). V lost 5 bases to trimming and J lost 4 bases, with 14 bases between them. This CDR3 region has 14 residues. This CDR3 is CATSSLDRFYGYTF. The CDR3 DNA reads TGTGCCACCAGCTCCCTTGACAGGTTCTATGGCTACACCTTC.

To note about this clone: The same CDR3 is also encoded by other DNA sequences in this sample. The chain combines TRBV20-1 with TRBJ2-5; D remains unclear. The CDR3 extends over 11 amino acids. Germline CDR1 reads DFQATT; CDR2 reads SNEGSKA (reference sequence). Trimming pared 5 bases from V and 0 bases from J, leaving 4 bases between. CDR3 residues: CSARNQETQYF. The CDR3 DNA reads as TGCAGTGCTCGGAACCAAGAGACCCAGTACTTC.

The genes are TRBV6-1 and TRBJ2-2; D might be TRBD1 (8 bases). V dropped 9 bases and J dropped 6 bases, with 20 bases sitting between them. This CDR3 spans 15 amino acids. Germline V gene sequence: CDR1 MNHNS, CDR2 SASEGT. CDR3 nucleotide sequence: TGTGCCAGTGGACTAGAGACAGGGGTGCCCGGGGAGCTGTTTTTT. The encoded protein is CASGLETGVPGELFF.

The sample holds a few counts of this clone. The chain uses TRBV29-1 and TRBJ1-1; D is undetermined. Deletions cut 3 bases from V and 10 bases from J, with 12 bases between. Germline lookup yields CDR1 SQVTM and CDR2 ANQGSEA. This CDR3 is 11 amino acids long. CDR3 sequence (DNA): TGCAGCGTTGACGAACGTTGGGGAGCTTTCTTT. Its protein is CSVDERWGAFF.

CDR3 nucleotides: TGTGCCTGGAGTGTACACCTCCGGGAGGAGAAATATGGCTACACCTTC. As protein: CAWSVHLREEKYGYTF. This chain connects TRBV30 to TRBJ1-2, with no clear D. CDR1 and CDR2 from the germline V gene are GTSNPN and SVGIG (reference sequence). V was clipped by 0 bases and J by 5 bases, with 19 bases between them. The CDR3 has 16 residues.

CDR3: CAWSQGGTGVRWTEAFF. CDR3 coding DNA: TGTGCCTGGAGCCAGGGAGGGACAGGGGTGAGGTGGACTGAAGCTTTCTTT. The rearrangement uses TRBV30 and TRBJ1-1; 10 nucleotides agree with TRBD1. CDR1 and CDR2 (germline): GTSNPN, SVGIG (reference sequence). The V segment lost 3 bases and the J segment 5 bases; nucleotides outside the gene matches: 15. This CDR3 spans 17 amino acids.